Listed below are T cell receptor beta chains from one sample, sequenced in a study of identical twins. TCRdb passed the 5' RACE reads through MiXCR, listing each CDR3 protein once. Among fewer than 250,000 distinct CDR3 sequences, 7% to 8.5% were seen once, and the ten largest hold under 6.5%. The same specimen was also included in a second study, on yellow fever vaccine responses in identical twins.

Material: CD8+ T cells sorted from blood. The receptors come from a woman younger than 30 in good health. The CDR3 runs from the conserved cysteine through the conserved F or W. A D gene is named only where the DNA matches it firmly. Size tells how often a clone was seen (once, few, many) or the class of an expanded clone, and some rows leave it out.

V: TRBV5-1; J: TRBJ2-7; size: many; D: TRBD2; DNA: TGCGCCAGCAGTCCGCTAGCGGGAGCACTCGGGTACGAGCAGTACTTC; CDR3: CASSPLAGALGYEQYF
V: TRBV3-1; J: TRBJ2-1; size: NA; D: TRBD1; DNA: TGTGCCAGCAGCCAAGGTACAGGGGGCTGGATCAATGAGCAGTTCTTC; CDR3: CASSQGTGGWINEQFF
V: TRBV2; J: TRBJ2-7; size: NA; D: NA; DNA: TGTGCCAGCGCCCCCGACTCGAGCTCCTACGAGCAGTACTTC; CDR3: CASAPDSSSYEQYF
V: TRBV11-2; J: TRBJ2-1; size: NA; D: NA; DNA: TGTGCCAGCAGCTTGACTACCGCCCATGAGCAGTTCTTC; CDR3: CASSLTTAHEQFF
V: TRBV12-3/TRBV12-4; J: TRBJ2-2; size: many; D: NA; DNA: TGTGCCACAACCCGGGGGCTCTACACCGGGGAGCTGTTTTTT; CDR3: CATTRGLYTGELFF
V: TRBV3-1; J: TRBJ1-3; size: many; D: NA; DNA: TGTGCCAGCAGCCAAGACGGAATTACTGGAAACACCATATATTTT; CDR3: CASSQDGITGNTIYF
V: TRBV27; J: TRBJ1-1; size: NA; D: NA; DNA: TGTGCCAGCAGTTTAGGGGGGAGGGTTGAAGCTTTCTTT; CDR3: CASSLGGRVEAFF
V: TRBV12-3/TRBV12-4; J: TRBJ2-3; size: few; D: TRBD2; DNA: TGTGCCAGCACCGAACTAGCGGGAGGGATAGATACGCAGTATTTT; CDR3: CASTELAGGIDTQYF
V: TRBV5-1; J: TRBJ1-4; size: NA; D: NA; DNA: TGCGCCATCCAGGTTCAGGCTAATGAAAAACTGTTTTTT; CDR3: CAIQVQANEKLFF
V: TRBV27; J: TRBJ1-2; size: NA; D: NA; DNA: TGTGCCAGCACCTCTGACGTACAGGCGAACTATGGCTACACCTTC; CDR3: CASTSDVQANYGYTF
V: TRBV7-8; J: TRBJ2-7; size: many; D: TRBD2; DNA: TGTGCCAGCAGCCCCTGGGTAGGTCTAGCGGACTACGAGCAGTACTTC; CDR3: CASSPWVGLADYEQYF
V: TRBV11-1; J: TRBJ2-7; size: few; D: TRBD2; DNA: TGTGCCAGCAGCTCGCGGGAGGGGCTTCATGGCGAGCAGTACTTC; CDR3: CASSSREGLHGEQYF
V: TRBV7-9; J: TRBJ2-3; size: NA; D: NA; DNA: TGTGCCAGCAGGGACAACGACCCGACTAGTAGCACAGATACGCAGTATTTT; CDR3: CASRDNDPTSSTDTQYF
V: TRBV27; J: TRBJ1-6; size: NA; D: NA; DNA: TGTGCCAGCGCCGCTAACTTGGGTAATTCACCCCTCCACTTT; CDR3: CASAANLGNSPLHF
V: TRBV6-1; J: TRBJ2-5; size: NA; D: TRBD1; DNA: TGTGCCAGCAGGATAGCGCTGGACAGGGATAGAGAGACCCAGTACTTC; CDR3: CASRIALDRDRETQYF
V: TRBV6-1; J: TRBJ1-2; size: many; D: TRBD1; DNA: TGTGCCAGCAGTGGACCCGGGACAGGGAAGGGGAACTATGGCTACACCTTC; CDR3: CASSGPGTGKGNYGYTF
V: TRBV29-1; J: TRBJ1-1; size: few; D: NA; DNA: TGCAGCGTCCTCTTGGGAGGGCTCACTGAAGCTTTCTTT; CDR3: CSVLLGGLTEAFF
V: TRBV27; J: TRBJ1-6; size: few; D: NA; DNA: TGTGCCAGCAGTTTGGGGTGGCTCGGTTCACCCCTCCACTTT; CDR3: CASSLGWLGSPLHF
V: TRBV4-1; J: TRBJ1-1; size: few; D: TRBD1; DNA: TGCGCCAGCAGCCGAGGACAGGGGGGGAACACTGAAGCTTTCTTT; CDR3: CASSRGQGGNTEAFF
V: TRBV20-1; J: TRBJ2-2; size: few; D: NA; DNA: TGCAGTGCTGAAAGCGGGGAGCTGTTTTTT; CDR3: CSAESGELFF
V: TRBV29-1; J: TRBJ2-1; size: many; D: TRBD2; DNA: TGCAGCGGAGGGCGAGGTCAGCGGGAGAACAATGAGCAGTTCTTC; CDR3: CSGGRGQRENNEQFF
V: TRBV7-2; J: TRBJ1-1; size: many; D: NA; DNA: TGTGCCAGCAGCTTGTGGGGTATGGGGGACACTGAAGCTTTCTTT; CDR3: CASSLWGMGDTEAFF
V: TRBV6-4; J: TRBJ1-1; size: few; D: NA; DNA: TGTGCCAGCAGACCGACCGCACTGAACACTGAAGCTTTCTTT; CDR3: CASRPTALNTEAFF
V: TRBV2; J: TRBJ2-2; size: few; D: NA; DNA: TGTGCCAGCAGGGTGCCCGGGGAGCTGTTTTTT; CDR3: CASRVPGELFF
V: TRBV7-8; J: TRBJ2-3; size: many; D: TRBD2; DNA: TGTGCCAGCAGCTCCGAGCGGGGGGGCTTGTCATCTACAGATACGCAGTATTTT; CDR3: CASSSERGGLSSTDTQYF
V: TRBV20-1; J: TRBJ2-5; size: NA; D: TRBD1; DNA: TGCAGTGCTTTTAACCGCCAGGGGGCTGAGGTGGAGACCCAGTACTTC; CDR3: CSAFNRQGAEVETQYF
V: TRBV5-1; J: TRBJ2-2; size: many; D: TRBD2; DNA: TGCGCCAGCAGCTGGGGCCAGCGGGAGCCCCCCGGGGAGCTGTTTTTT; CDR3: CASSWGQREPPGELFF
V: TRBV3-1; J: TRBJ1-2; size: many; D: TRBD1; DNA: TGTGCCAGCAGCCAGATAACAGGGGCAAACGGCGGCTACACCTTC; CDR3: CASSQITGANGGYTF
V: TRBV4-1; J: TRBJ1-1; size: few; D: TRBD1; DNA: TGCGCCAGCAGCCGAGGTGACAGGGGAGGTACTGAAGCTTTCTTT; CDR3: CASSRGDRGGTEAFF
V: TRBV7-9; J: TRBJ2-2; size: many; D: NA; DNA: TGTGCCAGCAGCCGTGGCGGGGGCGACACCGGGGAGCTGTTTTTT; CDR3: CASSRGGGDTGELFF
V: TRBV13; J: TRBJ2-1; size: NA; D: NA; DNA: TGTGCCAGCAGCTCCTACAGTAATGAGCAGTTCTTC; CDR3: CASSSYSNEQFF
V: TRBV4-1; J: TRBJ2-1; size: few; D: NA; DNA: TGCGCCAGCAGCCAAGCCCCCTACCGAAACTGGGGGGAGTTCTTC; CDR3: CASSQAPYRNWGEFF
V: TRBV3-1; J: TRBJ2-2; size: few; D: TRBD1; DNA: TGTGCCAGCAGCCAGACAGGGGGAGGGACCGGGGAGCTGTTTTTT; CDR3: CASSQTGGGTGELFF
V: TRBV5-1; J: TRBJ2-1; size: NA; D: TRBD1; DNA: TGCGCCAGCAGCCCACGGACAGGGCTCAATGAGCAGTTCTTC; CDR3: CASSPRTGLNEQFF
V: TRBV15; J: TRBJ2-3; size: many; D: NA; DNA: TGTGCCACCAGCACGTACGGGGGCACAGATACGCAGTATTTT; CDR3: CATSTYGGTDTQYF
V: TRBV2; J: TRBJ2-7; size: NA; D: NA; DNA: TGTGCCAGCAGTGATTTGGCGGGGAGCCTAACCTACGAGCAGTACTTC; CDR3: CASSDLAGSLTYEQYF
V: TRBV29-1; J: TRBJ2-3; size: NA; D: TRBD1; DNA: TGCAGCGTTGAGGGGACAGGGGGCGCAGATACGCAGTATTTT; CDR3: CSVEGTGGADTQYF
V: TRBV27; J: TRBJ2-1; size: NA; D: NA; DNA: TGTGCCAGCAGTCACAGGGCCTCCTACAATGAGCAGTTCTTC; CDR3: CASSHRASYNEQFF
V: TRBV3-1; J: TRBJ2-1; size: NA; D: NA; DNA: TGTGCCAGCAGCCAAGAATGGACGGGGGCCAGGGATGAGCAGTTCTTC; CDR3: CASSQEWTGARDEQFF
V: TRBV5-6; J: TRBJ2-5; size: many; D: TRBD1; DNA: TGTGCCAGCAGCTTGGCCCATGGACTGACAGGGTCGGAGACCCAGTACTTC; CDR3: CASSLAHGLTGSETQYF
V: TRBV29-1; J: TRBJ2-2; size: few; D: TRBD1; DNA: TGCAGCGTTGAGGGACAGCCGTACACCGGGGAGCTGTTTTTT; CDR3: CSVEGQPYTGELFF
V: TRBV5-1; J: TRBJ1-1; size: many; D: NA; DNA: TGCGCCAGCAGCCGCACTGGGCAAGGGTGGGGCACTGAAGCTTTCTTT; CDR3: CASSRTGQGWGTEAFF
V: TRBV5-1; J: TRBJ2-2; size: many; D: TRBD2; DNA: TGCGCCAGCAGCAGGGGACTACCACAGCCGAACACCGGGGAGCTGTTTTTT; CDR3: CASSRGLPQPNTGELFF